These T cell receptor beta chains were read from a single sample in a study of blood T cell repertoires in COVID-19. Method: immunoSEQ multiplex PCR; TCRdb's copy keeps in-frame clones and lacks some. Of over 150,000 clones in the sample, more than 65% are singletons; the top ten hold approximately 7.9%. The sample comprised PBMCs or T cells enriched from blood (not recorded which). Receptors originate from a man in his forties who had recovered from COVID-19. Each CDR3 is given with its conserved first and last residue. A D gene is named only where the DNA matches it firmly. Clone size is not always given. Where it is, it says once, few, many or a class for expanded clones.

J gene,V gene,D gene,clone size,CDR3 protein,CDR3 DNA
TRBJ1-3,TRBV28,NA,NA,CASTLDGYSGNTIYF,TGTGCCAGCACCCTAGACGGCTACTCTGGAAACACCATATATTTT
TRBJ2-1,TRBV27,TRBD2,NA,CASSLGTRGYNEQFF,TGTGCCAGCAGTTTAGGGACTAGAGGATACAATGAGCAGTTCTTC
TRBJ1-1,TRBV6-5,NA,NA,CATGRGAETEAFF,TGTGCCACTGGGCGGGGGGCTGAGACTGAAGCTTTCTTT
TRBJ1-5,TRBV30,NA,few,CAWETKGRSGQPQHF,TGTGCCTGGGAAACCAAAGGGAGGTCGGGTCAGCCCCAGCATTTT
TRBJ2-5,TRBV6-1,NA,NA,CASSESRARETQYF,TGTGCCAGCAGTGAAAGCAGGGCGAGAGAGACCCAGTACTTC
TRBJ1-2,TRBV28,TRBD1,once,CASSFGRGDGYTF,TGTGCCAGCAGTTTTGGCAGGGGGGATGGCTACACCTTC
TRBJ1-1,TRBV7-2,TRBD1,NA,CASSLARRLAGGITEAFF,TGTGCCAGCAGCTTAGCGCGCAGGCTCGCAGGGGGCATCACTGAAGCTTTCTTT
TRBJ1-5,TRBV4-1,NA,NA,CASSQVSGGQNQPQHF,TGCGCCAGCAGCCAAGTCAGTGGGGGCCAAAATCAGCCCCAGCATTTT
TRBJ2-7,TRBV30,TRBD1,NA,CAWAPGQGWYEQYF,TGTGCCTGGGCGCCGGGACAGGGGTGGTACGAGCAGTACTTC
TRBJ2-1,TRBV27,NA,NA,CASSREGEQFF,TGTGCCAGCAGTAGAGAGGGTGAGCAGTTCTTC
TRBJ2-5,TRBV19,TRBD1,NA,CASSRSPGQGAWETQYF,TGTGCCAGTAGTAGGTCCCCTGGACAGGGGGCCTGGGAGACCCAGTACTTC
TRBJ2-7,TRBV15,TRBD1,few,CATSRWTGETYEQYF,TGTGCCACCAGCAGATGGACAGGGGAGACCTACGAGCAGTACTTC
TRBJ1-6,TRBV2,TRBD1,NA,CASTGQGAGSPLHF,TGTGCCAGCACCGGGCAGGGGGCGGGCTCACCCCTCCACTTT
TRBJ2-5,TRBV15,NA,NA,CATSRDISRSQETQYF,TGTGCCACCAGCAGAGATATTTCGCGGTCCCAAGAGACCCAGTACTTC
TRBJ2-3,TRBV30,TRBD2,NA,CAWSIRGGAGSQYF,TGTGCCTGGAGTATCCGCGGGGGGGCAGGTTCGCAGTATTTT
TRBJ1-1,TRBV6-5,NA,few,CASSYKSGGGSAFF,TGTGCCAGCAGTTACAAGAGTGGGGGCGGATCTGCTTTCTTT
TRBJ1-1,TRBV28,TRBD1,NA,CAIDRGQVNTEAFF,TGTGCCATAGACAGGGGGCAGGTGAACACTGAAGCTTTCTTT
TRBJ1-1,TRBV19,TRBD1,once,CASSRDRVRNTEAFF,TGTGCCAGTAGTAGGGACAGGGTGAGGAACACTGAAGCTTTCTTT
TRBJ1-6,TRBV28,NA,NA,CASSSGNSPLHF,TGTGCCAGCAGCTCAGGGAATTCACCCCTCCACTTT
TRBJ1-2,TRBV10-3,NA,NA,CAITRGGNYGYTF,TGTGCCATCACGCGGGGCGGTAACTATGGCTACACCTTC